This is a list of T cell receptor beta chains from one sample in a study of control samples from healthy donors and cancer patients. Generated by immunoSEQ multiplex PCR, the TCRdb table keeps only in-frame clones and is missing some. The sample consists of more than 150,000 clones, approximately 90% of them appearing once. Sequencing used blood. The receptor set was obtained from a woman aged 25 to 45 in good health. Each CDR3 is given with its conserved first and last residue. D genes are given only for firm matches. A row's size may be missing; if present it is once, few, many or a size class.

j_call,v_call,d_call,clone_size,cdr3_nt,cdr3_aa
TRBJ1-2,TRBV9,TRBD1,.,TGTGCCAGCAGCGTTGACAGGGGGACCCTCTATGGCTACACCTTC,CASSVDRGTLYGYTF
TRBJ2-7,TRBV7-2,TRBD2,.,TGTGCCAGCAGCCGGAATAGCGGGAGGTCTTCCTACGAGCAGTACTTC,CASSRNSGRSSYEQYF
TRBJ1-2,TRBV12-3/TRBV12-4,.,.,TGTGCCAGCAGTTCGGGGGGTAGGGGCTACACCTTC,CASSSGGRGYTF
TRBJ2-7,TRBV19,.,.,TGTGCCAGTTCCTACGCCGGGACTGGCTACGAGCAGTACTTC,CASSYAGTGYEQYF
TRBJ2-7,TRBV5-1,TRBD1,.,TGCGCCAGCAGACCCGGGACAGGGAAATTCGAGCAGTACTTC,CASRPGTGKFEQYF
TRBJ2-7,TRBV28,.,.,TGTGCCAGCAGTTTATGGTCTCAGAGCTCCTACGAGCAGTACTTC,CASSLWSQSSYEQYF
TRBJ1-5,TRBV6-6,.,.,TGTGCCAGCAGTTACAGGGACAATCAGCCCCAGCATTTT,CASSYRDNQPQHF
TRBJ2-1,TRBV27,TRBD2,once,TGTGCCAGCAGTTTAGGGCCGGGACTAGCGAAATACAATGAGCAGTTCTTC,CASSLGPGLAKYNEQFF
TRBJ2-5,TRBV27,.,.,TGTGCCAGCAGTTCACCCCCCCAAGAGACCCAGTACTTC,CASSSPPQETQYF
TRBJ2-3,TRBV5-6,.,.,TGTGCCAGCAGCTTGGGAGGCTCGAATGCCGGCACAGATACGCAGTATTTT,CASSLGGSNAGTDTQYF
TRBJ2-1,TRBV19,TRBD2,.,TGTGCCAGTAACTCTCCTAGCGGCCCAAATGAGCAGTTCTTC,CASNSPSGPNEQFF
TRBJ1-1,TRBV30,.,.,TGTGCCTGGAGTACAGGGAGGAGCACTGAAGCTTTCTTT,CAWSTGRSTEAFF
TRBJ2-2,TRBV11-2,.,.,TGTGCCAGCAGCTTCCAAAACACCGGGGAGCTGTTTTTT,CASSFQNTGELFF
TRBJ2-7,TRBV9,TRBD2,.,TGTGCCAGCAGCATCGGGACTAGTGCATCCTACGAGCAGTACTTC,CASSIGTSASYEQYF
TRBJ2-5,TRBV12-3/TRBV12-4,TRBD1,.,TGTGCCAGCAGCTGGGACAGGGAGACCCAGTACTTC,CASSWDRETQYF
TRBJ1-3,TRBV10-3,.,.,TGTGCCATCACTAAGGGTCAAGAAAACACCATATATTTT,CAITKGQENTIYF
TRBJ1-1,TRBV28,.,.,TGTGCCAGCAGTCCCCTTACCGGCCCTACTGAAGCTTTCTTT,CASSPLTGPTEAFF
TRBJ2-1,TRBV6-5,TRBD2,.,TGTGCCAGCAGGAAGCGGGGGGGGAGCTACAATGAGCAGTTCTTC,CASRKRGGSYNEQFF
TRBJ2-1,TRBV4-2,.,.,TGTGCCAGCAGCCAAGGGTTTGCGGAGCAGTTCTTC,CASSQGFAEQFF
TRBJ1-3,TRBV18,TRBD1,.,TGTGCCAGCTCAGCGACAGGGGCTGGAAACACCATATATTTT,CASSATGAGNTIYF
TRBJ1-5,TRBV12-3/TRBV12-4,TRBD1,.,TGTGCCAGCAGAACGGGACAGGATCAGCCCCAGCATTTT,CASRTGQDQPQHF
TRBJ2-1,TRBV13,TRBD1,.,TGTGCCAGCAGCCCTGCGGGACAGGGGGCGATCGGTGAGCAGTTCTTC,CASSPAGQGAIGEQFF
TRBJ2-1,TRBV7-9,.,.,TGTGCCAGCAGCTTAGGAGGAGGTGAGCAGTTCTTC,CASSLGGGEQFF
TRBJ2-5,TRBV12-3/TRBV12-4,.,.,TGTGCCAGCAGTTTATATCAAGAGACCCAGTACTTC,CASSLYQETQYF
TRBJ2-1,TRBV7-9,TRBD2,.,TGTGCCAGCAGCTTAGGGGTGACTAGCGGGCCCAGCTCCTACAATGAGCAGTTCTTC,CASSLGVTSGPSSYNEQFF
TRBJ2-7,TRBV5-6,TRBD1,.,TGTGCCAGCAGGTCCGACCTCGACAGGGTTAGCTCCTACGAGCAGTACTTC,CASRSDLDRVSSYEQYF
TRBJ2-7,TRBV11-3,TRBD2,.,TGTGCCAGCAGCCCTCGGGGGGGACTAGCGGGGATCTACGAGCAGTACTTC,CASSPRGGLAGIYEQYF
TRBJ2-7,TRBV10-3,TRBD1,.,TGTGCCATCAGTGAGTCTACAGGGGCTCGGGAGCAGTACTTC,CAISESTGAREQYF
TRBJ2-1,TRBV3-1/TRBV3-2,TRBD2,.,TGTGCCAGCAGCCTCCCCCCCTCTAGCGGGACCCACAATGAGCAGTTCTTC,CASSLPPSSGTHNEQFF
TRBJ1-5,TRBV30,TRBD1,.,TGTGCCTCACAGGGGGATCTCAATCAGCCCCAGCATTTT,CASQGDLNQPQHF
TRBJ2-1,TRBV25-1,.,.,TGTGCCAGCAGAGCCCAGGGGAATGAGCAGTTCTTC,CASRAQGNEQFF
TRBJ2-7,TRBV7-6,TRBD2,.,TGTGCCAGCAGCCACGGACTAGCGGGAGGGCCGGACGAGCAGTACTTC,CASSHGLAGGPDEQYF
TRBJ2-6,TRBV7-9,.,.,TGTGCCAGCAGCAAAGGGCCCAATGCAGGGGCCAACGTCCTGACTTTC,CASSKGPNAGANVLTF
TRBJ1-2,TRBV7-2,.,.,TGTGCCAGCAGCTTAAGGTCGGCCCCTGGCTACACCTTC,CASSLRSAPGYTF
TRBJ2-1,TRBV4-3,TRBD2,.,TGCGCCAGCAGCCAGGTAGCGGGGCGGGGAAATGAGCAGTTCTTC,CASSQVAGRGNEQFF
TRBJ2-7,TRBV7-3,.,.,TGTGCCATAAGCCTAGCCCAGGCCTACGAGCAGTACTTC,CAISLAQAYEQYF
TRBJ2-5,TRBV2,.,.,TGTGCCAGCACCAGAGGGGGGACCCAAGAGACCCAGTACTTC,CASTRGGTQETQYF